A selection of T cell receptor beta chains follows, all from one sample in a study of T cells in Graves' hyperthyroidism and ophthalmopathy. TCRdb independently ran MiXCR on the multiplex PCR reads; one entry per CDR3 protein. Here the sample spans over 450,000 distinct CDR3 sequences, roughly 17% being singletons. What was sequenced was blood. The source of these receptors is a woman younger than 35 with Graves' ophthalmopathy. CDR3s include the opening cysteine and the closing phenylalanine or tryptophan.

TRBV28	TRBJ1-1	CASRVTGLYTEAFF
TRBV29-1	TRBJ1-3	CSVTGDSGNTIYF
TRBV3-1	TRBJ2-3	CASSQNPTGVTDTQYF
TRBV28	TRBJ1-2	CASRWTGEITNYGYTF
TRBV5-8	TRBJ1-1	CASSSDVGEAFF
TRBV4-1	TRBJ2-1	CASSQDRGAYEQFF
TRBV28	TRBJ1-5	CASVDAQVGQPQHF
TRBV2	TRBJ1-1	CASSDFRGTEAFF
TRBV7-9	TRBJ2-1	CASSPGTRRNEQFF
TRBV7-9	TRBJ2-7	CASSSTGQGVYEQYF
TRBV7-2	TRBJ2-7	CASSVSGIFSYEQYF
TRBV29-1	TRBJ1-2	CSVEGQGKTYGYTF
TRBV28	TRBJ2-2	CASSLYGRGLNTGELFF
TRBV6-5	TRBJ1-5	CASSYRDDRQPQHF
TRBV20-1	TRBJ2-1	CSAESPRDYNEQFF
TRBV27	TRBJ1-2	CASSFLPGSGASDGYTF
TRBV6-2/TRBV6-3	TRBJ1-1	CASSSPLPGGTEAFF
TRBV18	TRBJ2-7	CASSVPGLAPYEQYF
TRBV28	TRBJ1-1	CASSPTWTANTEAFF
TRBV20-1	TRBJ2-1	CSARMGVVRGATERNEQFF